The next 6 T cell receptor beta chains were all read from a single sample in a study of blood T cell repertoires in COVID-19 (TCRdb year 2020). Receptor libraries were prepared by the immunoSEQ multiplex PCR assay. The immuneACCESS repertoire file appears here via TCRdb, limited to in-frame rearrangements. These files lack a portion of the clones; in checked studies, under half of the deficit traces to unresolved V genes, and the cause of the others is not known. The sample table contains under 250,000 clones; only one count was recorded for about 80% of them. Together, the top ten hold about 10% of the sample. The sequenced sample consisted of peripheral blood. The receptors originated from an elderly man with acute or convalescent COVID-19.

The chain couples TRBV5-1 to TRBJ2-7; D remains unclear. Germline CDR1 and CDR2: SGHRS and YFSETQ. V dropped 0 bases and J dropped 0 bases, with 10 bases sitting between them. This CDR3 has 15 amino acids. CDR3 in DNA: TGCGCCAGCAGCTTGGTGCTGCGGAGCTCCTACGAGCAGTACTTC. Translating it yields CASSLVLRSSYEQYF. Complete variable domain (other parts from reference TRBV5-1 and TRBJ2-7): KAGVTQTPRYLIKTRGQQVTLSCSPISGHRSVSWYQQTPGQGLQFLFEYFSETQRNKGNFPGRFSGRQFSNSRSEMNVSTLELGDSALYLCASSLVLRSSYEQYFGPGTRLTVT.

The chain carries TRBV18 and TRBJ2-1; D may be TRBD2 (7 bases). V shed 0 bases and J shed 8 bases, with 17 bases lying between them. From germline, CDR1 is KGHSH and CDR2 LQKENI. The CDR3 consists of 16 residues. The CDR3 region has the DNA TGTGCCAGCTCACCACCGCGGGGGCGGGTTGACGATGAGCAGTTCTTC. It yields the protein CASSPPRGRVDDEQFF.

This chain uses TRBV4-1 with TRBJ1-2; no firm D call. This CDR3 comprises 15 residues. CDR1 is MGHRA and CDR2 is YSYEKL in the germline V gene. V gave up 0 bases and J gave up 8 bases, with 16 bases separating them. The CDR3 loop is CASSQDQARIRGYTF. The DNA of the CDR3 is TGCGCCAGCAGCCAAGATCAGGCCAGAATAAGGGGCTACACCTTC.

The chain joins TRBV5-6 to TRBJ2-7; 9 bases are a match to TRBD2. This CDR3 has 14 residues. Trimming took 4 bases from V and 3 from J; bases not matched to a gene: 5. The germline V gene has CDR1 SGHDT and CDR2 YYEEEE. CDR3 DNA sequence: TGTGCCAGCAGCCCGGGACTAGCAGTCTACGAGCAGTACTTC. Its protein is CASSPGLAVYEQYF.

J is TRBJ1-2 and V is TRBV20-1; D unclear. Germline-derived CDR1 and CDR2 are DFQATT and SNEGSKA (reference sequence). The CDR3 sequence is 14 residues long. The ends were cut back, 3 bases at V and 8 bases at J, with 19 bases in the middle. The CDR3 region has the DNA TGCAGTGCTAGTAAGGGCGGGGTAGTGCAGGGCTACACCTTC. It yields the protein CSASKGGVVQGYTF.

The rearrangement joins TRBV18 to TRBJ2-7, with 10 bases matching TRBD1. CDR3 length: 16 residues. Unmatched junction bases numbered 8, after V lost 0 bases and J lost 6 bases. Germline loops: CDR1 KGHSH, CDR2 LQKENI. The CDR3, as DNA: TGTGCCAGCTCACCACCGGTGGGACAGGGGAGGGGCGAGCAGTACTTC. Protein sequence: CASSPPVGQGRGEQYF.